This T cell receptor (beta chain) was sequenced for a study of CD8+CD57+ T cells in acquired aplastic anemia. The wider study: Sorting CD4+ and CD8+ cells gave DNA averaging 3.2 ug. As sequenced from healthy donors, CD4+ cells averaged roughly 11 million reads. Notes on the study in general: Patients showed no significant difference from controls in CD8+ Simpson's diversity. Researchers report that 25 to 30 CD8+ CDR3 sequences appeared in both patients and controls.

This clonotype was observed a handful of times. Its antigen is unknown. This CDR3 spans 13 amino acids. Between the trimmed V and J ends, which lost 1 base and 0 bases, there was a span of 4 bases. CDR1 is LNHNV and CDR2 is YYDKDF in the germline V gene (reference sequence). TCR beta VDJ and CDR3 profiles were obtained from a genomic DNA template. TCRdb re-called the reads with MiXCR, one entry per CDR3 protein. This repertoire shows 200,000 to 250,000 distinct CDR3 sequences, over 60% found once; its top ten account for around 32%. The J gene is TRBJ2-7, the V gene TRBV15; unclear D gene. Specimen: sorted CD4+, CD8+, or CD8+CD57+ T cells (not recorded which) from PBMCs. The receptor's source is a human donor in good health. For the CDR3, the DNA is TGTGCCACCAGCAGAGTGGACTCCTACGAGCAGTACTTC. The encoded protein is CATSRVDSYEQYF.